This TCR beta chain emerged from a study of blood T cell repertoires in COVID-19. Produced via immunoSEQ multiplex PCR; TCRdb's table is partial and in-frame only. The table lists about 250,000 clones, approximately 83% of them singletons, with 3% to 4% in the top ten. The CDR3 has 17 amino acids. With V trimmed by 7 bases and J by 4 bases, 15 bases remained unmatched. Germline V lookup: CDR1 MNHEY, CDR2 SMNVEV (reference sequence). Recruits, aged roughly 18 to 95 years, lived in 25 or so US areas. This TCR was sampled from a middle-aged woman who had been exposed to COVID-19. The genes are TRBV27 and TRBJ2-2, with TRBD1 identical over 7 bases. The specimen sequenced was PBMCs or T cells enriched from blood (not recorded which). The CDR3 loop is CASILRSGQLSTGELFF. The CDR3, as DNA: TGTGCCAGCATCCTGCGATCGGGACAGCTATCCACCGGGGAGCTGTTTTTT.